A single sample gave rise to the 15 T cell receptor beta chains below, sequenced in a study of cytomegalovirus exposure and HLA in healthy donors. This PCR relied on a set of 60 Vbeta primers and 13 Jbeta primers. TCRdb's table, derived via immunoSEQ multiplex PCR, lists solely in-frame clones and lacks some. The data show about 43,000 clones, 50% to 75% seen once. Sequencing used PBMCs. Receptors originate from a human donor in good health.

This rearrangement joins TRBV6-5 to TRBJ1-2; 8 bases are a match to TRBD1. CDR3 length: 15 amino acids. Germline trimming cut 0 bases from V and 1 base from J; bases unmatched to any gene: 1. Per the germline V gene, CDR1 is MNHEY and CDR2 is SVGAGI. Here the CDR3 DNA reads TGTGCCAGCAGTTACTCTACAGGGGGTAACTATGGCTACACCTTC. Amino acid sequence: CASSYSTGGNYGYTF.

This clone turned up a few times. This rearrangement joins TRBV5-6 to TRBJ1-2; D not resolved. The germline gives CDR1 SGHDT, CDR2 YYEEEE. The V and J ends lost 6 bases and 5 bases respectively, with 8 bases between them. CDR3 length: 11 amino acids. DNA for the CDR3: TGTGCCAGCACCGGGGTGTATGGCTACACCTTC. Protein sequence: CASTGVYGYTF.

This clone was counted a single time. This chain connects TRBV2 to TRBJ1-1, with 8 bases matching TRBD1. CDR3 length equals 17 residues. J gave up 0 bases and V 4 bases, and 10 bases lay outside the gene matches. From germline, CDR1 is SNHLY and CDR2 FYNNEI. The CDR3 bases are TGTGCCAGCAGTGGTAGGACAGGGATGTCGATGAACACTGAAGCTTTCTTT. Amino acids: CASSGRTGMSMNTEAFF.

The chain carries TRBV28 and TRBJ2-1, with TRBD2 identical over 12 bases. V shed 9 bases, J shed 8 bases, and the junction held 11 bases outside the gene matches. The CDR3 is 15 amino acids. Germline values: CDR1 MDHEN, CDR2 SYDVKM. The CDR3 DNA follows: TGTGCCAGTCGTCTAGCGGGGGGGAACGAGGATGAGCAGTTCTTC. Translated: CASRLAGGNEDEQFF.

This chain joins TRBV19 and TRBJ1-3, with D perhaps TRBD1 (6 bases). Looked up from germline, CDR1 is LNHDA and CDR2 is SQIVND (reference sequence). The CDR3 totals 14 residues. The V and J ends lost 5 bases and 0 bases respectively, with 8 bases between them. CDR3 coding DNA: TGTGCCAGTAGTCAGGGGATCTCTGGAAACACCATATATTTT. Protein sequence: CASSQGISGNTIYF.

V is TRBV25-1 and J is TRBJ2-2; D perhaps matches TRBD1 (6 bases). The V end lost 4 bases, the J end lost 4 bases, and 13 bases lay between the germline ends. The CDR3 totals 15 residues. Germline V CDR1 and CDR2: MGHDK, SYGVNS. The CDR3 nucleotides are TGTGCCAGCAGTGCGAGACAGGCCGGCACCGGGGAGCTGTTTTTT. This sequence encodes CASSARQAGTGELFF.

The J gene is TRBJ2-1, the V gene TRBV4-2, with D possibly TRBD2 on 7 matching bases. V was clipped by 2 bases and J by 10 bases, with 12 bases between them. The CDR3 runs to 13 residues. Germline CDR1 and CDR2: LGHNA and YNFKEQ. Here the CDR3 reads CASSQRGGGEQFF. In DNA form, the CDR3 reads TGTGCCAGCAGCCAAAGGGGGGGCGGCGAGCAGTTCTTC.

In this sample, this clone turned up a few times. The rearrangement links TRBV5-1 to TRBJ2-1; 7 nucleotides agree with TRBD1. The CDR3 contains 15 residues. Germline CDR1 reads SGHRS; CDR2 reads YFSETQ. V gave up 4 bases and J gave up 5 bases; unmatched junction bases: 9. In DNA, the CDR3 is TGCGCCAGCAGCCGTGGGGACAGATTAGACAATGAGCAGTTCTTC. It specifies CASSRGDRLDNEQFF.

The chain carries TRBV2 and TRBJ1-1; D perhaps matches TRBD1 (6 bases). Trimming took off 7 bases at V and 1 base at J, with 13 bases between the two ends. Looked up from germline, CDR1 is SNHLY and CDR2 is FYNNEI. The CDR3 consists of 14 residues. In nucleotides, the CDR3 is TGTGCCAGCAAGAACAGGGATACGAACACTGAAGCTTTCTTT. This translates into CASKNRDTNTEAFF.

The CDR3: CASSVSAGGGAEQYF. The CDR3 DNA sequence: TGTGCCAGCAGCGTATCGGCGGGTGGGGGGGCCGAGCAGTACTTC. This chain links TRBV9 with TRBJ2-7; tentatively, D is TRBD2 (7 bases). There are 15 residues in the CDR3. The V end lost 1 base, the J end lost 6 bases, and 17 bases lay between the germline ends. The germline CDR1 and CDR2 sequences are SGDLS and YYNGEE.

V gene TRBV2 combines with J gene TRBJ2-2, with D perhaps matching TRBD1 (6 bases). CDR1 is SNHLY, CDR2 FYNNEI, per germline. This CDR3 has 16 residues. Trimming cost V 10 bases and J 4 bases, with 22 bases left between them. CDR3 sequence: CAIGAIQGVGTGELFF. The CDR3 nucleotides read TGTGCCATCGGGGCAATACAGGGAGTGGGCACCGGGGAGCTGTTTTTT. Supplemented by reference TRBV2 and TRBJ2-2, the full variable domain reads EPEVTQTPSHQVTQMGQEVILRCVPISNHLYFYWYRQILGQKVEFLVSFYNNEISEKSEIFDDQFSVERPDGSNFTLKIRSTKLEDSAMYFCAIGAIQGVGTGELFFGEGSRLTVL.

This clone was found once. The chain couples TRBV4-3 to TRBJ2-1, with 9 bases matching TRBD1. Germline loops: CDR1 LGHNA, CDR2 YSLEER. J was trimmed by 16 bases and V by 3 bases; bases with no gene match: 7. The CDR3 spans 12 residues. The CDR3, as DNA: TGCGCCAGCAGCCATTTACAGGGGGCGTTTTTCTTC. Translation gives CASSHLQGAFFF.

V and J are TRBV2 and TRBJ1-2, with D perhaps TRBD1 (6 bases). Per the germline V gene, CDR1 is SNHLY and CDR2 is FYNNEI. The CDR3 runs 14 residues. V shed 2 bases and J shed 4 bases, with 11 bases lying between them. The CDR3 loop reads CASSESRTVYGYTF. The CDR3 DNA reads as TGTGCCAGCAGTGAATCCAGGACAGTCTATGGCTACACCTTC.

This clone was picked up a small number of times. The chain links TRBV28 to TRBJ1-2; the D is unclear. V lost 7 bases to trimming and J lost 8 bases, with 20 bases between them. CDR1 and CDR2 (germline): MDHEN, SYDVKM. The CDR3 sequence is 14 residues long. The CDR3 here is CASTVGVANRGYTF. In DNA form, the CDR3 reads TGTGCCAGCACCGTAGGAGTAGCCAATCGGGGCTACACCTTC.

The rearrangement links TRBV28 to TRBJ1-2; D unresolved. With 2 bases removed from V and 4 bases from J, the gap between germline ends came to 14 bases. CDR3 length: 15 residues. Germline CDR1 reads MDHEN; CDR2 reads SYDVKM. This CDR3 reads CASSLAREGGYGYTF. In nucleotides, the CDR3 is TGTGCCAGCAGTTTAGCAAGGGAAGGAGGCTATGGCTACACCTTC.